Sequencing of this TCR beta chain was carried out in a study of regulatory T cells in long-lasting Graves disease. Germline CDR1 reads LGHNA; CDR2 reads YSLEER. Trimming stripped 2 bases from V and 1 base from J, with 11 bases between. The length of the CDR3 is 15 residues. Only a few counts were recorded for this clonotype. The antigen is not known. Time point given: persistent/refractory GD, antithyroid drugs over 5 years with positive TRAb. RNA from PBMCs was the source of the TCR library. Graves' disease diagnosis followed American Thyroid Association guidelines. Arm-PCR of CDR3 regions with iRepertoire HTBI primers generated TCR beta libraries. From the multiplex PCR reads, TCRdb called clonotypes with MiXCR, one entry per CDR3 protein. Of around 460,000 distinct CDR3 sequences in the sample, roughly 21% are singletons; the top ten hold roughly 6.9%. Notes on the study in general: A reduction in accuracy may have resulted from the small sample size. Less diverse TCR repertoires were seen in persistent Graves' patients than in newly diagnosed ones. Persistent disease exhibited a predilection for TRBV28, TRBJ1-2 and TRBJ2-5.

The receptor comes from a female donor with Graves disease. The chain recombines TRBV4-3 with TRBJ2-5; D remains unclear. Sequences were derived from peripheral blood mononuclear cells (PBMCs), sampled when the disease was refractory, from a patient treated with antithyroid drugs. This chain's CDR3 is CASSQSMASQETQYF. The CDR3 DNA follows: TGCGCCAGCAGCCAATCCATGGCCTCCCAAGAGACCCAGTACTTC.